Listed here are 23 T cell receptor beta chains from one sample, sequenced in a study of graft-versus-host responses after intestinal transplantation. The antigens of these receptors remain unknown. Method: immunoSEQ multiplex PCR; TCRdb's copy keeps in-frame clones and lacks some. This table holds about 99,000 clones, approximately 93% found once. This material consisted of unstimulated CD8+ T cells sorted from spleen or lymph node cells, taken before intestinal transplant. The receptors derive from a human donor who received an intestinal transplant.

This chain joins TRBV6-5 and TRBJ1-4; TRBD1 might be the D (5 bases). V was trimmed by 6 bases and J by 5 bases, leaving 10 bases between them. The CDR3 length is 13 residues. Germline CDR1 reads MNHEY; CDR2 reads SVGAGI. CDR3 sequence reads: CASRPGLNEKLFF. The CDR3 coding sequence is TGTGCCAGCAGGCCGGGGCTGAATGAAAAACTGTTTTTT.

This chain connects TRBV19 to TRBJ1-2; 9 bases fit TRBD1. Trimming at V came to 6 bases and at J to 4 bases, leaving 6 bases not matched to a gene. The CDR3 totals 14 residues. Germline loops: CDR1 LNHDA, CDR2 SQIVND (reference sequence). The CDR3 coding sequence is TGTGCCAGTAGCTACACAGGGGGCGGCTATGGCTACACCTTC. Residues: CASSYTGGGYGYTF.

The DNA for the CDR3 is TGTGCCTGGAGTCCCGGCCAGGGGGTAGGGCAGCCCCAGCATTTT. This gives the protein CAWSPGQGVGQPQHF. This chain joins TRBV30 and TRBJ1-5, with 7 positions matching TRBD1. The germline CDR1 and CDR2 sequences are GTSNPN and SVGIG (reference sequence). The ends lost 2 bases at V and 7 bases at J; junction bases unmatched: 11. The CDR3 is 15 amino acids.

This sequence joins TRBV27 and TRBJ1-1, with 7 bases aligning to TRBD1. Germline V gene lookup returns CDR1 MNHEY and CDR2 SMNVEV (reference sequence). CDR3 length equals 14 residues. The V and J ends lost 5 bases and 1 base, in that order; junction bases with no gene match: 4. The DNA of the CDR3 is TGTGCCAGCAGTCACGGGACAGAGAACACTGAAGCTTTCTTT. Residues: CASSHGTENTEAFF.

The CDR3 sequence: CASSLLELSNQPQHF. In nucleotides, the CDR3 is TGTGCCAGCAGTTTGCTGGAATTGAGCAATCAGCCCCAGCATTTT. The chain combines TRBV28 with TRBJ1-5, with D unresolved. V was cut by 3 bases and J by 1 base, with 10 bases left in between. The CDR3 is 15 residues long. Germline assignment: CDR1 MDHEN and CDR2 SYDVKM.

This rearrangement joins TRBV7-8 to TRBJ1-5; no clear D gene. V was clipped by 2 bases and J by 1 base, with 12 bases between them. CDR1 and CDR2 (germline): SGHVS, FQNEAQ. The CDR3 loop spans 16 amino acids. CDR3 bases: TGTGCCAGCAGCTTATACTCATCCGAGAGCAATCAGCCCCAGCATTTT. Its protein product is CASSLYSSESNQPQHF.

The gene calls are TRBV14 and TRBJ1-2; no clear D. V lost 0 bases and J lost 8, with 10 bases in between. In germline, CDR1 is SGHDN, CDR2 FVKESK. The CDR3 has 13 residues. The CDR3 bases are TGTGCCAGCAGCCAAGATCTAACCGGCGGCTACACCTTC. Its translation is CASSQDLTGGYTF.

A remark on this clone: In the same sample, other DNA sequences code for this CDR3. This chain joins TRBV7-9 and TRBJ1-4, with 12 positions matching TRBD1. CDR1 and CDR2 (germline): SEHNR, FQNEAQ (reference sequence). The CDR3 contains 17 residues. V was pared by 5 bases and J by 3 bases, with 7 bases of the junction left unmatched. The CDR3 region is CASSRSGQGAANEKLFF. The CDR3 DNA is TGTGCCAGCAGCCGCTCGGGACAGGGGGCGGCTAATGAAAAACTGTTTTTT.

This rearrangement joins TRBV5-8 to TRBJ2-3; TRBD2 is a possible D gene (7 bases). The CDR3 runs to 15 residues. V lost 0 bases to trimming and J lost 2 bases, with 10 bases between them. CDR1 SGHTS and CDR2 YDEGEE come from the germline V gene. DNA of the CDR3: TGTGCCAGCAGCTTGGAGGGGGGGAACACAGATACGCAGTATTTT. Protein: CASSLEGGNTDTQYF.

As for this clone: No DNA is shown, since the ends of the CDR3 on it are uncertain; the CDR3 is the one TCRdb lists. This chain connects TRBV11-2 to TRBJ1-4. The CDR3 length equals 15 residues, ends included. Germline V gives CDR1 SGHAT, CDR2 FQNNGV. The CDR3: CASSLNDFGNEKLFF.

This chain joins TRBV4-1 and TRBJ1-2; possibly TRBD1 for D (5 bases). Germline-derived CDR1 and CDR2 are MGHRA and YSYEKL. This CDR3 spans 14 amino acids. Trimming pared 2 bases from V and 3 bases from J, leaving 10 bases between. The CDR3 nucleotides read TGCGCCAGCAGCCAACTCCGAGGGGACTATGGCTACACCTTC. Its translation: CASSQLRGDYGYTF.

The chain links TRBV15 to TRBJ1-2; no definite D call. This CDR3 is 14 amino acids long. Germline CDR1 LNHNV, CDR2 YYDKDF (reference sequence). V was cut by 4 bases and J by 4 bases, with 13 bases left in between. The CDR3 protein is CATSMITERYGYTF. The CDR3 DNA sequence: TGTGCCACCAGCATGATCACAGAGCGCTATGGCTACACCTTC.

The chain carries TRBV4-1 and TRBJ1-5, with D possibly TRBD1 on 5 matching bases. Germline V gives CDR1 MGHRA, CDR2 YSYEKL. V dropped 0 bases and J dropped 1 base, with 10 bases sitting between them. This CDR3 comprises 16 residues. The DNA for the CDR3 is TGCGCCAGCAGCCAAGAGGGGGGGATCAGCAATCAGCCCCAGCATTTT. It encodes CASSQEGGISNQPQHF.

The chain links TRBV9 to TRBJ1-2, with no clear D. Per germline, CDR1 SGDLS and CDR2 YYNGEE. This CDR3 contains 14 residues. Trimming stripped 6 bases from V and 4 bases from J, with 16 bases between. This CDR3 reads CASTLEGRAYGYTF. In DNA form, the CDR3 reads TGTGCCAGCACCCTCGAGGGCAGAGCCTATGGCTACACCTTC.

The rearrangement joins TRBV6-5 to TRBJ1-4; TRBD1 agrees at 7 bases. Germline assignment: CDR1 MNHEY and CDR2 SVGAGI. This CDR3 spans 15 amino acids. The ends lost 4 bases at V and 5 bases at J; junction bases unmatched: 7. CDR3 in DNA: TGTGCCAGCAGTTCCGCGGGACAGAGCAATGAAAAACTGTTTTTT. It translates to CASSSAGQSNEKLFF.

There are a few counts of this clone. The V gene is TRBV10-3, the J gene TRBJ1-4; weak D call: TRBD1 (6 bases). Germline lookup yields CDR1 ENHRY and CDR2 SYGVKD. The CDR3 covers 14 residues. The V gene lost 2 bases and the J gene lost 8 bases, with 12 bases spanning the gap. In DNA, the CDR3 is TGTGCCATCAGTGAGGCCAGGGGCGGCGAAAAACTGTTTTTT. Encoded protein: CAISEARGGEKLFF.

This chain links TRBV5-4 with TRBJ1-2, with D maybe TRBD1 (5 bases). The CDR3 runs to 15 residues. Germline loops: CDR1 SGHNT, CDR2 YYREEE (reference sequence). With 1 base removed from V and 6 bases from J, the gap between germline ends came to 16 bases. CDR3 in amino acids: CASSLYDPGWDGYTF. DNA of the CDR3: TGTGCCAGCAGCTTGTATGATCCAGGGTGGGATGGCTACACCTTC.

The chain uses TRBV2 and TRBJ2-1; 8 nucleotides agree with TRBD1. Germline CDR1 is SNHLY and CDR2 is FYNNEI. The V and J ends lost 8 bases and 1 base, in that order; junction bases with no gene match: 10. The CDR3 length is 16 residues. The CDR3 region is CASSDGGQESYNEQFF. The CDR3, as DNA: TGTGCCAGCTCGGACGGGGGACAGGAGTCCTACAATGAGCAGTTCTTC.

The chain employs TRBV6-1 and TRBJ2-7; D gene ambiguous. V lost 2 bases and J lost 2, with 19 bases in between. This CDR3 is built from 17 residues. Germline V CDR1 and CDR2: MNHNS, SASEGT. This CDR3 reads CASSEFPRTHSTYEQYF. The DNA for the CDR3 is TGTGCCAGCAGTGAATTTCCCCGGACGCACTCAACCTACGAGCAGTACTTC.

The V and J genes are TRBV13 and TRBJ2-7; unclear D gene. V lost 4 bases and J lost 0, with 1 base in between. The CDR3 totals 11 residues. Germline assignment: CDR1 PRHDT and CDR2 FYEKMQ (reference sequence). The CDR3 region is CASSYSYEQYF. CDR3 DNA: TGTGCCAGCAGCTACTCCTACGAGCAGTACTTC.

Only one count was recorded for this clone. This sequence joins TRBV29-1 and TRBJ1-1; unclear D gene. Per the germline V gene, CDR1 is SQVTM and CDR2 is ANQGSEA. V lost 4 bases, J lost 5 bases, and 5 bases lay in between. The CDR3 covers 10 residues. CDR3 loop: CSVVRTEAFF. CDR3 bases: TGCAGCGTTGTCCGGACTGAAGCTTTCTTT.

The chain recombines TRBV19 with TRBJ1-6; 9 nucleotides line up with TRBD1. Looked up from germline, CDR1 is LNHDA and CDR2 is SQIVND (reference sequence). This CDR3 spans 12 amino acids. V was clipped by 10 bases and J by 11 bases; unmatched bases: 6. The CDR3 region is CATRDRAAPLHF. In DNA, the CDR3 is TGTGCCACCCGGGACAGGGCGGCACCCCTCCACTTT.

The rearrangement joins TRBV19 to TRBJ2-3; D may be TRBD1 (6 bases). The V end lost 3 bases, the J end lost 2 bases, and 15 bases lay between the germline ends. Per the germline V gene, CDR1 is LNHDA and CDR2 is SQIVND (reference sequence). This CDR3 is 16 amino acids long. The CDR3 DNA is TGTGCCAGTAGTATTTCTCAAGAGGGGGTCACAGATACGCAGTATTTT. Its protein product is CASSISQEGVTDTQYF.